The following is a TCR beta chain sequence with its context. The data are from a study of blood T cells in healthy people across ages. Using a J-beta primer mix together with a sample-barcoded 5' primer, a second PCR was run for roughly 6 to 12 cycles. TCRdb analysed the 5' RACE reads with MiXCR anew, one entry per CDR3 protein. The sample records under 1,100,000 distinct CDR3 sequences, 20% to 25% being singletons. The CDR3 is 15 residues long. The germline V gene encodes CDR1 SEHNR and CDR2 FQNEAQ (reference sequence). These same records also appear under a second study, on T cells of mothers and their children.

The receptor's source is a girl aged 2-10 years in good health. The V and J genes are TRBV7-9 and TRBJ2-5; D gene ambiguous. The assigned J gene may be wrong: the sequence end matches TRBJ2-1 better. Sequenced: blood. The CDR3 sequence: CASSQVGPVYNEQFF. The CDR3 coding sequence is TGTGCCAGCAGCCAAGTAGGACCGGTATACAATGAGCAGTTCTTC.